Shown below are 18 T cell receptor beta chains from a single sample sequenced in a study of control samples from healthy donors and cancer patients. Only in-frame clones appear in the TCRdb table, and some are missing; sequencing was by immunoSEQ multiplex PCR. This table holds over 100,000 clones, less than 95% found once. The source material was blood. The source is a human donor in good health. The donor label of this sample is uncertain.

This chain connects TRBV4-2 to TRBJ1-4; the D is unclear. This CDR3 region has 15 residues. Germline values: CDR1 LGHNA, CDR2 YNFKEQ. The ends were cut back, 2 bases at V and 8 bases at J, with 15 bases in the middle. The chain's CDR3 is CASSQRLKGNEKLFF. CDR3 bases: TGTGCCAGCAGCCAACGGTTGAAGGGTAACGAAAAACTGTTTTTT.

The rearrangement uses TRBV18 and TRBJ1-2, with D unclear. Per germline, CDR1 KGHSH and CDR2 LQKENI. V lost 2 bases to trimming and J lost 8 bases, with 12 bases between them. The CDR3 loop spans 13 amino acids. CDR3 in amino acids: CASSPNRKEGYTF. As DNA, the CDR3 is TGTGCCAGCTCACCAAACCGAAAGGAAGGCTACACCTTC.

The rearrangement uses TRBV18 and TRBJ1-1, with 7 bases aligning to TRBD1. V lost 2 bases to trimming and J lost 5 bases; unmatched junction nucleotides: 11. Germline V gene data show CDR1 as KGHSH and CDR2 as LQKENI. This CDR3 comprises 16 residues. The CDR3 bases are TGTGCCAGCTCACCAACGACACAGGGGTCCGGGACTGAAGCTTTCTTT. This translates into CASSPTTQGSGTEAFF.

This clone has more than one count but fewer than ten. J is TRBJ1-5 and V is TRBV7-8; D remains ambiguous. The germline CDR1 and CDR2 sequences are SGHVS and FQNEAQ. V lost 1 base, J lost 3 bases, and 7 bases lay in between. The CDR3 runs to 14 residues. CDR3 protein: CASSLGGHNQPQHF. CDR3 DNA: TGTGCCAGCAGCTTAGGTGGGCACAATCAGCCCCAGCATTTT.

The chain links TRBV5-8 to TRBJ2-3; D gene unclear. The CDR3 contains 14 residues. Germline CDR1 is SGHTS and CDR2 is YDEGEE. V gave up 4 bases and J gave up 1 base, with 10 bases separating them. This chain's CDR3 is CASSRADGTDTQYF. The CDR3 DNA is TGTGCCAGCAGCCGTGCCGACGGCACAGATACGCAGTATTTT.

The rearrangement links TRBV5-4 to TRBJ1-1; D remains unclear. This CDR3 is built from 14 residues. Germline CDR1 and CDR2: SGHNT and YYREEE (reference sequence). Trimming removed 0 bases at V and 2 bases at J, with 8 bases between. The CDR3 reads CASSLALGNTEAFF. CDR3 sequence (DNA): TGTGCCAGCAGCTTGGCCTTGGGTAACACTGAAGCTTTCTTT.

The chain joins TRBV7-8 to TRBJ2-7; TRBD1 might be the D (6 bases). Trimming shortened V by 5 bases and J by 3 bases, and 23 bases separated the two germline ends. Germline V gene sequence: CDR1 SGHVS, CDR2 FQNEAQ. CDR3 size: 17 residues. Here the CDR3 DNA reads TGTGCCAGCAGCGTATCAATTCGGACAGCCGTTCACTACGAGCAGTACTTC. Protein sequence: CASSVSIRTAVHYEQYF.

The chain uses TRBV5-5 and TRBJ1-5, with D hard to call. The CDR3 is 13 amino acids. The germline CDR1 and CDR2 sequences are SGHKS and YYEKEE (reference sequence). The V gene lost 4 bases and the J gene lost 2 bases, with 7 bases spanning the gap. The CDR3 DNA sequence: TGTGCCAGCAGCGTAAGTGGCAATCAGCCCCAGCATTTT. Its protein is CASSVSGNQPQHF.

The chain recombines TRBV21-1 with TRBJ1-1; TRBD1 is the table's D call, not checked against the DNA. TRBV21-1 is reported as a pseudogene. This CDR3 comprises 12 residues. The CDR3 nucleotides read TGTGCCAGCCCGAGGGGGAAGGCTGAAGCTTTCTTT. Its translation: CASPRGKAEAFF.

The CDR3 DNA is TGTGCCAGTACTGGCAGGGTGGACGATGAGCAGTTCTTC. Protein: CASTGRVDDEQFF. The J gene is TRBJ2-1, the V gene TRBV19; tentatively, D is TRBD1 (5 bases). CDR3 length: 13 residues. The germline CDR1 and CDR2 sequences are LNHDA and SQIVND (reference sequence). Between the trimmed V and J ends, which lost 7 bases and 8 bases, there was a span of 15 bases.

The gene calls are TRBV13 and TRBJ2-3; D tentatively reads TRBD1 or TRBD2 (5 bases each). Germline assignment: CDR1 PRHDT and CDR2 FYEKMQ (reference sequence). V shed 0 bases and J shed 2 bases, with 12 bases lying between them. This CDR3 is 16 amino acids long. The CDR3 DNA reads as TGTGCCAGCAGCTTAGGCCGGGGCAGGGACACAGATACGCAGTATTTT. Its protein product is CASSLGRGRDTDTQYF.

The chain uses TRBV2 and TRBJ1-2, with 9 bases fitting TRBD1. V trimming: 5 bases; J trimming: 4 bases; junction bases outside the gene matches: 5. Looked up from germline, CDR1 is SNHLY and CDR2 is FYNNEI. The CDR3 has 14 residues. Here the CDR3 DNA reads TGTGCCAGCAGTCCCGGGACAGGGAGCTATGGCTACACCTTC. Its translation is CASSPGTGSYGYTF.

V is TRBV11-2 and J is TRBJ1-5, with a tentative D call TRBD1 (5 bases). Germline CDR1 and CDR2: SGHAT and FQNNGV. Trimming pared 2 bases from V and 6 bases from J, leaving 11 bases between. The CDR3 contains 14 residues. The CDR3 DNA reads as TGTGCCAGCAGCTTAACGGGGGGGTTTCAGCCCCAGCATTTT. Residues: CASSLTGGFQPQHF.

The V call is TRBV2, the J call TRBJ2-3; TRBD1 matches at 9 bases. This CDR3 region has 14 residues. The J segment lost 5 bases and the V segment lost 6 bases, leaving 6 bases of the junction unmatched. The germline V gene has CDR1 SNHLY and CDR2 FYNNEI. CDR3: CASRRQGVRDTQYF. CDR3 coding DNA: TGTGCCAGCAGGCGACAGGGGGTTAGAGATACGCAGTATTTT. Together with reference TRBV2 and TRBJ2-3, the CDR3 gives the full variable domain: EPEVTQTPSHQVTQMGQEVILRCVPISNHLYFYWYRQILGQKVEFLVSFYNNEISEKSEIFDDQFSVERPDGSNFTLKIRSTKLEDSAMYFCASRRQGVRDTQYFGPGTRLTVL.

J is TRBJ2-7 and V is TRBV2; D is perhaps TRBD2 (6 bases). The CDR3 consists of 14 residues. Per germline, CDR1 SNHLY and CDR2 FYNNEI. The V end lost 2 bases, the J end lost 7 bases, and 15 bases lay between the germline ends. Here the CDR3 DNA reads TGTGCCAGCAGTGAAAGGGAGGTCCCTAGTGAGCAGTACTTC. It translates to CASSEREVPSEQYF.

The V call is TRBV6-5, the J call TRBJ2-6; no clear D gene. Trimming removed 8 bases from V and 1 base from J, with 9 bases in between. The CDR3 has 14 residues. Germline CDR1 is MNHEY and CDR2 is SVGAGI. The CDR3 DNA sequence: TGTGCCAGCCTGTTGGGATCTGGGGCCAACGTCCTGACTTTC. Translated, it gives CASLLGSGANVLTF.

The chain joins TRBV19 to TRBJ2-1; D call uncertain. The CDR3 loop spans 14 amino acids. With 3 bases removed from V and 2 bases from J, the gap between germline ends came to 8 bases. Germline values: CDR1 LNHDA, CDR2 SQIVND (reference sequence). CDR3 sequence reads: CASSIRSTYNEQFF. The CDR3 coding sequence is TGTGCCAGTAGTATTCGGAGCACCTACAATGAGCAGTTCTTC. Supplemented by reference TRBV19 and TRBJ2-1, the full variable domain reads DGGITQSPKYLFRKEGQNVTLSCEQNLNHDAMYWYRQDPGQGLRLIYYSQIVNDFQKGDIAEGYSVSREKKESFPLTVTSAQKNPTAFYLCASSIRSTYNEQFFGPGTRLTVL.

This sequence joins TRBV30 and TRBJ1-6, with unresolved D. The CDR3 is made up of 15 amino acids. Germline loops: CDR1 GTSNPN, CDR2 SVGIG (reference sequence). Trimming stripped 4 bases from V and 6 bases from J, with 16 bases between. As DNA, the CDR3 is TGTGCCTGGACCTCTGGTCAGGCCCTTAATTCACCCCTCCACTTT. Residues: CAWTSGQALNSPLHF.